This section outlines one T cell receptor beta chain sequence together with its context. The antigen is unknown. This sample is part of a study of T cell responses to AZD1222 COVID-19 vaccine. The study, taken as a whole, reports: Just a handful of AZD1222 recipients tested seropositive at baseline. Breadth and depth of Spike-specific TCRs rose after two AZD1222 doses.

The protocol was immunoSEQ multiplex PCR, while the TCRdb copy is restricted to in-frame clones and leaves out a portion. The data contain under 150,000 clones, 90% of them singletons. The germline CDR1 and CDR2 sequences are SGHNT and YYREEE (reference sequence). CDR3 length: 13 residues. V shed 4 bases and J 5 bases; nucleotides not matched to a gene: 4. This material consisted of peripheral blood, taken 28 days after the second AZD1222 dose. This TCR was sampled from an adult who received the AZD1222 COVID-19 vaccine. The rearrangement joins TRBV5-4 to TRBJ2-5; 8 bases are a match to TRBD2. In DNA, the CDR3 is TGTGCCAGCAGCGGGACTAGGTCTGAGACCCAGTACTTC. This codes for CASSGTRSETQYF.